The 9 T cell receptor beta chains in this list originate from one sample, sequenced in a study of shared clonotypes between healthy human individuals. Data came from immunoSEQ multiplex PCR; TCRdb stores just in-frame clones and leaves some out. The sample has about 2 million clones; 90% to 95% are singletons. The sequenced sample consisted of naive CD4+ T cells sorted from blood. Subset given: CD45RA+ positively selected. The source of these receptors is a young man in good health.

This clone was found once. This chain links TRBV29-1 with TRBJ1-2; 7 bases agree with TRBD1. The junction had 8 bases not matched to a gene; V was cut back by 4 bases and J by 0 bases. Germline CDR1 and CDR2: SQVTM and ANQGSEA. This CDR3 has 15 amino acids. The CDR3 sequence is CSVGTTGTANYGYTF. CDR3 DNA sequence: TGCAGCGTTGGCACGACCGGGACAGCTAACTATGGCTACACCTTC.

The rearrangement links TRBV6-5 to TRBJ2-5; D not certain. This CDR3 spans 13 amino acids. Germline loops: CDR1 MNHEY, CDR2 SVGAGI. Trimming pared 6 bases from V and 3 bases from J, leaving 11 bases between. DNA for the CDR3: TGTGCCAGCAGCCCTCAGCGAAAAGAGACCCAGTACTTC. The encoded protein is CASSPQRKETQYF.

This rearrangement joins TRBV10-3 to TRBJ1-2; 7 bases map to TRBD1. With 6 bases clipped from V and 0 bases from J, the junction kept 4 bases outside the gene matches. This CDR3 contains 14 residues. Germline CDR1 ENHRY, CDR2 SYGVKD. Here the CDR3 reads CAISSGQTNYGYTF. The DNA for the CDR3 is TGTGCCATCAGCTCGGGACAGACTAACTATGGCTACACCTTC.

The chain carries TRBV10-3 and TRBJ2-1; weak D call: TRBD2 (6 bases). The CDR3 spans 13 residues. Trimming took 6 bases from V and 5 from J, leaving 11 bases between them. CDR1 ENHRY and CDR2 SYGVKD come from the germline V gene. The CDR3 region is CAISGGPNNEQFF. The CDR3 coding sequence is TGTGCCATCAGCGGGGGTCCGAACAATGAGCAGTTCTTC.

The CDR3 here is CASSWDSTDTQYF. In DNA form, the CDR3 reads TGTGCCAGCAGTTGGGACTCCACAGATACGCAGTATTTT. The rearrangement links TRBV28 to TRBJ2-3; maybe TRBD2 (6 bases). The V end was cut by 4 bases, the J end by 2 bases, with 7 bases between. Germline V gives CDR1 MDHEN, CDR2 SYDVKM. The length of the CDR3 is 13 residues.

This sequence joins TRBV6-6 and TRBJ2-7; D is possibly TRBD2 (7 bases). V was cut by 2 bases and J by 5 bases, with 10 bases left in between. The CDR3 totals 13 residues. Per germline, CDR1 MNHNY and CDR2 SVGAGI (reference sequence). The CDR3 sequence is CASSYKGGDEQYF. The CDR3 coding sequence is TGTGCCAGCAGTTACAAGGGGGGGGACGAGCAGTACTTC.

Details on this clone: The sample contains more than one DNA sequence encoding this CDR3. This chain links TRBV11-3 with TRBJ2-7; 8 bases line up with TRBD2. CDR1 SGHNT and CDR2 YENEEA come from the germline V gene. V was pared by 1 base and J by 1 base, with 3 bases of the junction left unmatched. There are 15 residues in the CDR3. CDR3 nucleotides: TGTGCCAGCAGCTTAGGCGCGGGAGGATCCTACGAGCAGTACTTC. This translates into CASSLGAGGSYEQYF.

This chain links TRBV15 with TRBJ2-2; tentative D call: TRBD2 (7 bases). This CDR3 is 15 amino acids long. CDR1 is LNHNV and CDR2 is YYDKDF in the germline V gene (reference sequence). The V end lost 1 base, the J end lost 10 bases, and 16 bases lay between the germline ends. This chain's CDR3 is CATSRGNGGPLELFF. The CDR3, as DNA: TGTGCCACCAGCAGAGGTAACGGGGGGCCGTTGGAGCTGTTTTTT.

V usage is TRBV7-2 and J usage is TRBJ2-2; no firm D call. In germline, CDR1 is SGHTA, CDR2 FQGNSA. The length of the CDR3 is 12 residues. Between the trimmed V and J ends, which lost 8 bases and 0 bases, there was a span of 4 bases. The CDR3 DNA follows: TGTGCCAGCCTGGCGAACACCGGGGAGCTGTTTTTT. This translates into CASLANTGELFF.